This TCR beta chain appears in the sequencing data of a study of blood T cell repertoires in COVID-19. Generated by immunoSEQ multiplex PCR, the TCRdb table keeps only in-frame clones and is missing some. The sample yields just over 95,000 clones, 90% seen once. The TCR was taken from a man aged 45-65 years with acute or convalescent COVID-19. Sequencing used peripheral blood.

CDR3 DNA sequence: TGTGCCACCGCGGGTAGGGACTATGGCTACACCTTC. Its protein product is CATAGRDYGYTF. The V gene is TRBV27, the J gene TRBJ1-2; the D is unclear. V dropped 10 bases and J dropped 3 bases, with 12 bases sitting between them. CDR3 length equals 12 residues. CDR1 is MNHEY, CDR2 SMNVEV, per germline (reference sequence).